A single sample gave rise to the 27 T cell receptor beta chains below, sequenced in a study of shared clonotypes between healthy human individuals. Only CD45RO-negative cells positively selected for CCR7 counted as naive CD8 cells, so terminally differentiated effector memory CD45RA+ cells were excluded. TCRdb's copy holds only in-frame clones and misses some; the assay was immunoSEQ multiplex PCR. The sample includes approximately 2,200,000 clones, about 93% of them seen just once. The sequenced sample consisted of naive CD8+ T cells from PBMCs. The receptors were gathered from a man aged 18-30 years in good health. Some clones in this sample may be carry-over from other donors' samples.

Here the CDR3 DNA reads TGTGCCAGTAGTATTGGTGCGGAATACGAGCAGTACTTC. It translates to CASSIGAEYEQYF. The chain recombines TRBV19 with TRBJ2-7; D unresolved. The CDR3 has 13 amino acids. V was clipped by 3 bases and J by 4 bases, with 10 bases between them. The germline V gene has CDR1 LNHDA and CDR2 SQIVND (reference sequence).

The chain employs TRBV9 and TRBJ2-1, with 7 positions matching TRBD2. Germline V CDR1 and CDR2: SGDLS, YYNGEE. The V and J ends lost 0 bases and 0 bases, in that order; junction bases with no gene match: 6. This CDR3 spans 17 amino acids. CDR3 amino acids: CASSVGSGMSSYNEQFF. Here the CDR3 DNA reads TGTGCCAGCAGCGTAGGGAGCGGGATGAGCTCCTACAATGAGCAGTTCTTC.

This clone was counted once. V gene TRBV2 combines with J gene TRBJ2-1; D gene uncertain. The V end was cut by 0 bases, the J end by 1 base, with 16 bases between. The CDR3 sequence is 18 residues long. CDR1 and CDR2 (germline): SNHLY, FYNNEI. The CDR3, as DNA: TGTGCCAGCAGTGAAGCGCTTCGGCAGTTAACGTCCTACAATGAGCAGTTCTTC. Translated: CASSEALRQLTSYNEQFF.

The V and J genes are TRBV19 and TRBJ1-5; 8 bases are a match to TRBD1. The CDR3 is 15 amino acids. V lost 8 bases, J lost 2 bases, and 8 bases stayed unmatched. Germline CDR1 is LNHDA and CDR2 is SQIVND (reference sequence). CDR3 in amino acids: CASEPDREGNQPQHF. As DNA, the CDR3 is TGTGCCAGTGAACCGGACAGGGAGGGCAATCAGCCCCAGCATTTT.

The chain combines TRBV4-1 with TRBJ2-7, with 9 bases aligning to TRBD1. Germline CDR1 MGHRA, CDR2 YSYEKL. CDR3 length equals 15 residues. With 3 bases clipped from V and 2 bases from J, the junction kept 5 bases outside the gene matches. CDR3 in amino acids: CASSHTGTGTYEQYF. DNA for the CDR3: TGCGCCAGCAGCCACACCGGGACAGGGACCTACGAGCAGTACTTC.

This chain connects TRBV11-3 to TRBJ2-3; D tentatively reads TRBD1 or TRBD2 (5 bases each). Germline CDR1 SGHNT, CDR2 YENEEA. This CDR3 contains 15 residues. V lost 4 bases, J lost 6 bases, and 17 bases lay in between. The CDR3 is CASSSRGPGADTQYF. CDR3 coding DNA: TGTGCCAGCAGCTCCCGGGGCCCCGGCGCGGATACGCAGTATTTT. The full variable domain, rest sourced from reference TRBV11-3 and TRBJ2-3, is EAGVVQSPRYKIIEKKQPVAFWCNPISGHNTLYWYLQNLGQGPELLIRYENEEAVDDSQLPKDRFSAERLKGVDSTLKIQPAELGDSAVYLCASSSRGPGADTQYFGPGTRLTVL.

This chain joins TRBV19 and TRBJ1-1, with D unresolved. CDR1 and CDR2 from the germline V gene are LNHDA and SQIVND (reference sequence). This CDR3 has 14 amino acids. Trimming removed 1 base at V and 1 base at J, with 7 bases between. CDR3 sequence (DNA): TGTGCCAGTAGTATAGGTCCCGAGAACACTGAAGCTTTCTTT. Amino acid sequence: CASSIGPENTEAFF. Together with reference TRBV19 and TRBJ1-1, the CDR3 gives the full variable domain: DGGITQSPKYLFRKEGQNVTLSCEQNLNHDAMYWYRQDPGQGLRLIYYSQIVNDFQKGDIAEGYSVSREKKESFPLTVTSAQKNPTAFYLCASSIGPENTEAFFGQGTRLTVV.

The chain is built from TRBV6-1 and TRBJ2-7, with D tentatively TRBD2 (6 bases). Germline CDR1 is MNHNS and CDR2 is SASEGT. Trimming cost V 1 base and J 2 bases, with 12 bases left between them. The length of the CDR3 is 15 residues. CDR3 bases: TGTGCCAGCAGTGAAGGTAGCGGCTCAACCTACGAGCAGTACTTC. Encoded protein: CASSEGSGSTYEQYF.

Details on this clone: The sample has other DNA sequences that encode this CDR3 too. V usage is TRBV14 and J usage is TRBJ2-1, with a possible D match to TRBD2 (6 bases). The ends were cut back, 1 base at V and 0 bases at J, with 7 bases in the middle. This CDR3 is built from 15 residues. In germline, CDR1 is SGHDN, CDR2 FVKESK. CDR3 sequence: CASSQGSGSYNEQFF. The CDR3 region has the DNA TGTGCCAGCAGCCAAGGTAGCGGCTCCTACAATGAGCAGTTCTTC.

CDR3 sequence: CASSYTSGDTDTQYF. The CDR3, as DNA: TGTGCCAGCAGTTACACTAGCGGGGACACAGATACGCAGTATTTT. The V call is TRBV6-5, the J call TRBJ2-3, with 10 bases matching TRBD2. This CDR3 comprises 15 residues. Germline V gene lookup returns CDR1 MNHEY and CDR2 SVGAGI. Germline trimming cut 2 bases from V and 2 bases from J; bases unmatched to any gene: 1.

This clone has just one count. V is TRBV5-5 and J is TRBJ2-7, with 9 bases lining up with TRBD1. V dropped 2 bases and J dropped 6; count of bases not matched to a gene: 15. CDR1 is SGHKS, CDR2 YYEKEE, per germline (reference sequence). This CDR3 spans 17 amino acids. The CDR3 sequence is CASSLLFRGDRDPEQYF. In nucleotides, the CDR3 is TGTGCCAGCAGCTTATTATTTAGGGGGGACAGGGATCCCGAGCAGTACTTC.

As regards this clone: At one end, the junction sequence differs from germline, possibly due to a read error. J is TRBJ2-4 and V is TRBV27, with no clear D. CDR1 and CDR2 from the germline V gene are MNHEY and SMNVEV (reference sequence). This CDR3 spans 13 amino acids. The CDR3 spells CASSISPRTIQYF. The CDR3 DNA reads as TGTGCCAGCAGTATATCTCCGAGGACCATTCAGTACTTC.

The chain employs TRBV7-9 and TRBJ2-3, with D unresolved. Germline V gene data show CDR1 as SEHNR and CDR2 as FQNEAQ (reference sequence). V shed 8 bases and J shed 0 bases, with 9 bases lying between them. The CDR3 covers 13 residues. The CDR3 nucleotides read TGTGCCAGCCGAGAGAGTAGCACAGATACGCAGTATTTT. Protein sequence: CASRESSTDTQYF.

The chain couples TRBV27 to TRBJ2-3, with TRBD1 matching 11 bases. CDR1 and CDR2 from the germline V gene are MNHEY and SMNVEV (reference sequence). V dropped 5 bases and J dropped 5; count of bases not matched to a gene: 6. The CDR3 length is 15 residues. The CDR3 coding sequence is TGTGCCAGCAGTCCGGGACAGGGGGAGGTAGATACGCAGTATTTT. Its translation: CASSPGQGEVDTQYF.

The rearrangement uses TRBV6-5 and TRBJ2-7; TRBD2 might be the D (6 bases). The CDR3 is 16 residues long. Germline V lookup: CDR1 MNHEY, CDR2 SVGAGI. Between the trimmed V and J ends, which lost 2 bases and 3 bases, there was a span of 17 bases. The CDR3 DNA sequence: TGTGCCAGCAGTTACCTAGGCGGGACGGGGGACTACGAGCAGTACTTC. The encoded protein is CASSYLGGTGDYEQYF.

This chain links TRBV6-6 with TRBJ2-7; the D is unclear. The CDR3 runs 16 residues. Germline values: CDR1 MNHNY, CDR2 SVGAGI (reference sequence). Trimming left V 6 bases short and J 0 bases short, with 18 bases between. CDR3 sequence reads: CASSYAPVRSSYEQYF. CDR3 bases: TGTGCCAGCAGCTACGCACCCGTGCGGAGCTCCTACGAGCAGTACTTC.

The chain's CDR3 is CASSPLRAGNTYEQYF. DNA of the CDR3: TGTGCCAGCAGCCCTCTTCGGGCAGGGAACACCTACGAGCAGTACTTC. The V call is TRBV7-2, the J call TRBJ2-7; weak D call: TRBD1 (5 bases). CDR1 SGHTA and CDR2 FQGNSA come from the germline V gene. Trimming removed 5 bases at V and 2 bases at J, with 19 bases between. The CDR3 has 16 amino acids.

The chain carries TRBV27 and TRBJ2-7; 9 bases fit TRBD2. The germline gives CDR1 MNHEY, CDR2 SMNVEV (reference sequence). V lost 2 bases and J lost 1; bases outside the gene matches: 9. This CDR3 region has 17 residues. In nucleotides, the CDR3 is TGTGCCAGCAGTTTACCGTCGACTAGCGGAGTATCCTACGAGCAGTACTTC. It specifies CASSLPSTSGVSYEQYF.

The chain uses TRBV27 and TRBJ2-7; weak D call: TRBD2 (6 bases). The CDR3 contains 16 residues. CDR1 MNHEY and CDR2 SMNVEV come from the germline V gene (reference sequence). Between the trimmed V and J ends, which lost 0 bases and 3 bases, there was a span of 15 bases. CDR3 amino acids: CASSLSTGTLVYEQYF. CDR3 coding DNA: TGTGCCAGCAGTTTATCGACCGGGACTTTAGTCTACGAGCAGTACTTC.

The rearrangement joins TRBV28 to TRBJ2-1; 8 nucleotides match TRBD2. Germline V lookup: CDR1 MDHEN, CDR2 SYDVKM. The CDR3 consists of 14 residues. J lost 10 bases, V lost 5 bases, and 10 bases had no gene match. CDR3 sequence reads: CASSTPAGLGEQFF. CDR3 coding DNA: TGTGCCAGCAGTACCCCCGCGGGACTAGGGGAGCAGTTCTTC. The whole variable domain, remainder taken from reference TRBV28 and TRBJ2-1, is DVKVTQSSRYLVKRTGEKVFLECVQDMDHENMFWYRQDPGLGLRLIYFSYDVKMKEKGDIPEGYSVSREKKERFSLILESASTNQTSMYLCASSTPAGLGEQFFGPGTRLTVL.

V gene TRBV19 combines with J gene TRBJ2-7; D might be TRBD1 (5 bases). The V gene's germline CDR1 is LNHDA and CDR2 SQIVND (reference sequence). This CDR3 contains 13 residues. Trimming cost V 6 bases and J 0 bases, with 9 bases left between them. The CDR3, as DNA: TGTGCCAGTAGGGGGCTAGACTCCTACGAGCAGTACTTC. Residues: CASRGLDSYEQYF.

This chain links TRBV5-6 with TRBJ2-5; no definite D call. This CDR3 has 14 amino acids. Trimming left V 1 base short and J 5 bases short, with 12 bases between. From germline, CDR1 is SGHDT and CDR2 YYEEEE. The CDR3 region is CASSLWSAVETQYF. In DNA, the CDR3 is TGTGCCAGCAGCTTGTGGTCGGCGGTGGAGACCCAGTACTTC.

The chain employs TRBV27 and TRBJ2-7, with 8 nucleotides matching TRBD1. Germline CDR1 and CDR2: MNHEY and SMNVEV (reference sequence). V was pared by 6 bases and J by 3 bases, with 7 bases of the junction left unmatched. The CDR3 runs to 14 residues. The CDR3 region is CASRLGQGLYEQYF. CDR3 sequence (DNA): TGTGCCAGCAGGCTAGGACAGGGTCTCTACGAGCAGTACTTC.

This clone has more than one count but fewer than ten. This chain joins TRBV27 and TRBJ1-2, with TRBD1 identical over 7 bases. V shed 5 bases and J 5 bases; nucleotides not matched to a gene: 8. Germline V gene lookup returns CDR1 MNHEY and CDR2 SMNVEV (reference sequence). This CDR3 has 14 residues. CDR3 protein: CASSGNRDRYGYTF. The CDR3 nucleotides read TGTGCCAGCAGTGGAAACCGGGACAGATATGGCTACACCTTC.

This chain connects TRBV29-1 to TRBJ2-7, with D unclear. Germline CDR1 SQVTM, CDR2 ANQGSEA. The CDR3 has 13 residues. The ends were cut back, 2 bases at V and 0 bases at J, with 8 bases in the middle. CDR3 protein: CSVERPSSYEQYF. In DNA, the CDR3 is TGCAGCGTTGAACGGCCGAGCTCCTACGAGCAGTACTTC.

A note on this clone: One junction end does not reproduce the germline sequence, and a read error may be involved. The V call is TRBV2, the J call TRBJ1-2; weak D call: TRBD1 (5 bases). CDR1 is SNHLY and CDR2 is FYNNEI in the germline V gene. The CDR3 consists of 10 residues. The CDR3 nucleotides read TGTGCCAGCAGTGATTTTGTGGGGGACTTC. Protein sequence: CASSDFVGDF.

The J gene is TRBJ2-5, the V gene TRBV2; a weak D match, TRBD1 (5 bases). The CDR3 runs to 15 residues. Germline V gene sequence: CDR1 SNHLY, CDR2 FYNNEI. V lost 0 bases and J lost 2, with 10 bases in between. The CDR3 is CASSEALTVQETQYF. The CDR3 DNA follows: TGTGCCAGCAGTGAAGCGTTGACAGTTCAAGAGACCCAGTACTTC.